The subject of this entry is one TCR beta chain. Its antigen remains unknown. For TCRbeta, the library was prepared with unique molecular identifiers. Each CDR3 protein gets one entry after TCRdb re-called the PCR reads with MiXCR. This repertoire shows roughly 420,000 distinct CDR3 sequences, roughly 17% found once; its top ten account for 25% to 35%. The data derive from a study of T-cell reconstitution after alpha-beta-depleted transplantation in children. Germline CDR1 is LGHNA and CDR2 is YSLEER. With 4 bases removed from V and 1 base from J, the gap between germline ends came to 9 bases. This CDR3 is 14 amino acids long. Whole-study findings and limits: T-cell counts and diversity were attributed mostly to newly produced T cells one year after transplant. In some patients, recipient T cells and intrathymic progenitors surviving conditioning explained high day-60 diversity. Reported findings indicate that, about two months after transplant, alpha-beta T cells came from several hundred expanded clones, which were derived from non-depleted graft cells.

The sequence derives from a boy less than two years old who had a stem cell transplant for Wiskott-Aldrich syndrome, so the T cells may come from the graft donor. The chain links TRBV4-3 to TRBJ2-3; D is uncertain. The sequences come from PBMCs, mostly from graft donor cells, collected 360 days after TCRalphabeta/CD19-depleted stem cell transplant. CDR3 bases: TGCGCCAGCAGCCGACGGGCAGGCACAGATACGCAGTATTTT. This codes for CASSRRAGTDTQYF.